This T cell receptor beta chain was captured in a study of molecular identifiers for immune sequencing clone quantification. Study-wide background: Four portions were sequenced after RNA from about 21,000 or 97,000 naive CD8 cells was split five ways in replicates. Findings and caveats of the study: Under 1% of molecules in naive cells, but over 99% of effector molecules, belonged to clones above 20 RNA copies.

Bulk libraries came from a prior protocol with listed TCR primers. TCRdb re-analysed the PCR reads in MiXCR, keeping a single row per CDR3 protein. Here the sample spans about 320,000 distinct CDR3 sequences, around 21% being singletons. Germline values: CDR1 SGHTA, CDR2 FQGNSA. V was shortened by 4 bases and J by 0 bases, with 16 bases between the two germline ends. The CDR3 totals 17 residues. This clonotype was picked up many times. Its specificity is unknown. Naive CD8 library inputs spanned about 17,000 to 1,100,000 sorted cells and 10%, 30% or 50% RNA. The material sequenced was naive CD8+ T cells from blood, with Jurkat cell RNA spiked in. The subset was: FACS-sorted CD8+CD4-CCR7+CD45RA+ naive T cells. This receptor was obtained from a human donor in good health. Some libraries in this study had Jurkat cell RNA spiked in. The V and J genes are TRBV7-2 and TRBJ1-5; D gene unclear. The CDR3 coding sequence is TGTGCCAGCAGCTCCCCCCTGGTGGGCTATAGCAATCAGCCCCAGCATTTT. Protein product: CASSSPLVGYSNQPQHF.